Listed here are 30 T cell receptor beta chains from one sample, sequenced in a study of regulatory T cells in long-lasting Graves disease. For TCR beta, libraries came from iRepertoire HTBI primers and Arm-PCR of CDR3 regions. TCRdb processed the multiplex PCR reads anew with MiXCR; each CDR3 protein has one entry. The sample yields about 500,000 distinct CDR3 sequences, about 16% seen once. As for time point: newly diagnosed GD, antithyroid drugs for less than 3 months. There was RNA extracted from PBMCs, and the TCR library was made from it. These data are also associated with another study on T cells in Graves' hyperthyroidism and ophthalmopathy.

Source: peripheral blood mononuclear cells (PBMCs), taken at new diagnosis, from a patient treated with antithyroid drugs. The receptors were sampled from a man aged 40-49 years with Graves disease.

V and J are TRBV10-3 and TRBJ2-1; 14 bases align to TRBD2. V lost 3 bases and J lost 2; bases outside the gene matches: 9. The CDR3 is 19 amino acids. Germline CDR1 and CDR2: ENHRY and SYGVKD. CDR3 DNA: TGTGCCATCAGTGACCTACCAGGGACTAGCGGGAGTGCCTACAATGAGCAGTTCTTC. Its translation: CAISDLPGTSGSAYNEQFF.

This clonotype was counted only a few times. V is TRBV24-1 and J is TRBJ2-3; no clear D gene. Germline V gene data show CDR1 as KGHDR and CDR2 as SFDVKD. The CDR3 loop spans 13 amino acids. V was trimmed by 1 base and J by 2 bases, leaving 3 bases between them. Here the CDR3 reads CATSDFPTDTQYF. The DNA for the CDR3 is TGTGCCACCAGTGATTTCCCCACAGATACGCAGTATTTT.

This rearrangement joins TRBV14 to TRBJ2-7; D is possibly TRBD2 (6 bases). With 2 bases removed from V and 0 bases from J, the gap between germline ends came to 20 bases. The CDR3 spans 18 residues. Germline lookup yields CDR1 SGHDN and CDR2 FVKESK. The DNA of the CDR3 is TGTGCCAGCAGCCAAATTCCCCTCTTAGCGGACATCTCCTACGAGCAGTACTTC. Its translation is CASSQIPLLADISYEQYF.

This clonotype was detected a few times. The V and J genes are TRBV20-1 and TRBJ2-1; 8 nucleotides line up with TRBD2. The CDR3 covers 9 residues. Per germline, CDR1 DFQATT and CDR2 SNEGSKA (reference sequence). V lost 4 bases to trimming and J lost 16 bases; unmatched junction nucleotides: 3. The CDR3 protein is CSAMSGSFF. The CDR3 DNA sequence: TGCAGTGCTATGAGCGGGAGTTTCTTC.

This clonotype turned up a few times. This may be a read error: a much more frequent sequence differs by one nucleotide. V and J are TRBV20-1 and TRBJ2-1; D unresolved. The germline gives CDR1 DFQATT, CDR2 SNEGSKA (reference sequence). The CDR3 has 15 residues. The CDR3 here is CSAAVWQITYNKQFF. CDR3 nucleotide sequence: TGCAGTGCTGCTGTCTGGCAGATCACTTACAATAAGCAGTTCTTC.

The chain links TRBV20-1 to TRBJ2-1; 9 bases are shared with TRBD2. V was pared by 0 bases and J by 8 bases, with 17 bases of the junction left unmatched. The CDR3 sequence is 18 residues long. Germline V CDR1 and CDR2: DFQATT, SNEGSKA (reference sequence). The CDR3 DNA reads as TGCAGTGCTAGAGATAGCTATGGGGCCAGCGGGAGGTTCGATGAGCAGTTCTTC. Amino acid sequence: CSARDSYGASGRFDEQFF.

In its sample, this clonotype was seen many times. The chain combines TRBV13 with TRBJ2-3, with 11 bases matching TRBD1. Germline V lookup: CDR1 PRHDT, CDR2 FYEKMQ (reference sequence). The V segment lost 4 bases and the J segment 3 bases; nucleotides outside the gene matches: 6. This CDR3 contains 16 residues. CDR3 loop: CASSSRTGGATDTQYF. CDR3 DNA sequence: TGTGCCAGCAGCTCCCGGACAGGGGGCGCAACAGATACGCAGTATTTT.

This clonotype was observed many times. The chain is built from TRBV28 and TRBJ2-3; D is possibly TRBD2 (6 bases). This CDR3 has 18 residues. V dropped 2 bases and J dropped 0 bases, with 18 bases sitting between them. From germline, CDR1 is MDHEN and CDR2 SYDVKM. The DNA of the CDR3 is TGTGCCAGCAGTTTAATTTCTGGGCGGGGACCTAGCACAGATACGCAGTATTTT. Residues: CASSLISGRGPSTDTQYF.

The table lists this clonotype with a few counts. The chain uses TRBV2 and TRBJ1-3; tentative D call: TRBD1 (5 bases). CDR1 is SNHLY and CDR2 is FYNNEI in the germline V gene. The CDR3 runs to 15 residues. V shed 1 base and J shed 7 bases, with 14 bases lying between them. The CDR3 bases are TGTGCCAGCAGTGAAGGGACATCCTCGAGGAACACCATATATTTT. This encodes CASSEGTSSRNTIYF.

This clonotype was observed a few times. The rearrangement uses TRBV29-1 and TRBJ1-4; no definite D call. Trimming shortened V by 4 bases and J by 0 bases, and 6 bases separated the two germline ends. CDR1 is SQVTM, CDR2 ANQGSEA, per germline. The CDR3 contains 13 residues. The CDR3 sequence: CSVAEPTNEKLFF. CDR3 coding DNA: TGCAGCGTTGCGGAGCCAACTAATGAAAAACTGTTTTTT.

About this clonotype itself: A clone one base away is much larger, so this may be a read error. The chain uses TRBV12-3 or TRBV12-4 and TRBJ2-7; D unresolved. With 5 bases removed from V and 0 bases from J, the gap between germline ends came to 8 bases. This CDR3 has 13 residues. The CDR3 DNA reads TGTGCCAGCAGTACTAAGAACTCCTACGAGCAGTACTTC. Protein product: CASSTKNSYEQYF.

About this clonotype itself: Given a much more abundant clone one base away, this may be a read error. The V call is TRBV18, the J call TRBJ2-5, with TRBD2 matching 9 bases. The CDR3 spans 17 residues. V lost 5 bases and J lost 5; bases outside the gene matches: 15. Per the germline V gene, CDR1 is KGHSH and CDR2 is LQKENI. The CDR3 reads CASSSYVGSGGSETQYF. The CDR3 nucleotides are TGTGCCAGCTCATCATATGTTGGTAGCGGGGGTTCTGAGACCCAGTACTTC.

This clonotype has a count of ten or more. The chain joins TRBV4-2 to TRBJ2-3, with a possible D match to TRBD1 (6 bases). V dropped 1 base and J dropped 6 bases, with 14 bases sitting between them. Germline CDR1 LGHNA, CDR2 YNFKEQ. The CDR3 runs to 15 residues. CDR3 protein: CASSQVKQGLDTQYF. The CDR3 region has the DNA TGTGCCAGCAGCCAAGTCAAACAGGGATTGGATACGCAGTATTTT.

This chain links TRBV11-2 with TRBJ2-1, with 9 bases aligning to TRBD1. Germline V gives CDR1 SGHAT, CDR2 FQNNGV. V lost 6 bases, J lost 6 bases, and 9 bases stayed unmatched. The CDR3 loop spans 15 amino acids. CDR3 nucleotide sequence: TGTGCCAGCAGGACCGGGACAGGGCTTTTCAATGAGCAGTTCTTC. It is translated as CASRTGTGLFNEQFF. The full variable domain, with the rest looked up from reference TRBV11-2 and TRBJ2-1, is EAGVAQSPRYKIIEKRQSVAFWCNPISGHATLYWYQQILGQGPKLLIQFQNNGVVDDSQLPKDRFSAERLKGVDSTLKIQPAKLEDSAVYLCASRTGTGLFNEQFFGPGTRLTVL.

This clonotype was recorded a few times. This may come from a read error, since a much larger clone is one base off. The chain uses TRBV11-2 and TRBJ2-5; possible D gene TRBD1, 7 bases. The CDR3 has 14 residues. CDR1 and CDR2 from the germline V gene are SGHAT and FQNNGV. The CDR3 DNA is TGTGTCAGCAGCTTACAGGGGACTTCAGAGACCCAGTACTTC. It codes for CVSSLQGTSETQYF.

This clonotype was seen ten or more times. The CDR3 loop is CSARVAGASYNEQFF. The CDR3 DNA reads TGCAGTGCTAGAGTGGCGGGAGCATCCTACAATGAGCAGTTCTTC. The rearrangement joins TRBV20-1 to TRBJ2-1; 7 bases are shared with TRBD2. With 1 base clipped from V and 1 base from J, the junction kept 4 bases outside the gene matches. Germline V lookup: CDR1 DFQATT, CDR2 SNEGSKA (reference sequence). This CDR3 is 15 amino acids long.

The chain combines TRBV4-2 with TRBJ2-6; D is uncertain. V was clipped by 1 base and J by 0 bases, with 7 bases between them. CDR3 length: 16 residues. Per germline, CDR1 LGHNA and CDR2 YNFKEQ. The CDR3 nucleotides are TGTGCCAGCAGCCAAGGCGTTAGCTCTGGGGCCAACGTCCTGACTTTC. Translating it yields CASSQGVSSGANVLTF.

There are many counts of this clonotype. The chain joins TRBV12-3 or TRBV12-4 to TRBJ1-1; no definite D call. The V end lost 5 bases, the J end lost 4 bases, and 17 bases lay between the germline ends. The CDR3 spans 15 residues. CDR3 sequence (DNA): TGTGCCAGCAGTAATGGGCCTTTAGAAGGCACTGAAGCTTTCTTT. Protein sequence: CASSNGPLEGTEAFF.

V gene TRBV9 combines with J gene TRBJ2-1; D gene uncertain. Between the trimmed V and J ends, which lost 0 bases and 0 bases, there was a span of 10 bases. Germline lookup yields CDR1 SGDLS and CDR2 YYNGEE. The CDR3 is 16 amino acids. The CDR3 DNA follows: TGTGCCAGCAGCGTAGCCGCGTACAGCTCCTACAATGAGCAGTTCTTC. Translation gives CASSVAAYSSYNEQFF.

This chain links TRBV29-1 with TRBJ1-4, with TRBD1 matching 8 bases. This CDR3 is 13 amino acids long. Looked up from germline, CDR1 is SQVTM and CDR2 is ANQGSEA. V lost 4 bases to trimming and J lost 13 bases; unmatched junction nucleotides: 11. CDR3 sequence: CSVVDRASVGLFF. CDR3 in DNA: TGCAGCGTTGTGGACAGGGCTTCTGTGGGACTGTTTTTT.

This clonotype has only a few counts. This chain links TRBV4-1 with TRBJ2-7; 7 bases fit TRBD1. V lost 4 bases, J lost 3 bases, and 9 bases stayed unmatched. Germline CDR1 is MGHRA and CDR2 is YSYEKL. The CDR3 runs 15 residues. The CDR3 coding sequence is TGCGCCAGCAGCCGGGCCTGGCAGGGGGTCTACGAGCAGTACTTC. Translated: CASSRAWQGVYEQYF.

This clonotype was detected ten times or more. V gene TRBV3-1 combines with J gene TRBJ1-6; 9 positions agree with TRBD1. The V gene end was trimmed by 3 bases and the J gene end by 10 bases; junction bases not matched to a gene: 1. The CDR3 length is 13 residues. Germline V gives CDR1 LGHDT, CDR2 YNNKEL (reference sequence). The CDR3 spells CASSQTGGSPLHF. The CDR3 nucleotides read TGTGCCAGCAGCCAGACAGGGGGATCACCCCTCCACTTT.

This clonotype was recorded at least ten times. The rearrangement links TRBV28 to TRBJ2-1; possible D gene TRBD1, 7 bases. The CDR3 totals 18 residues. Trimming cost V 4 bases and J 0 bases, with 19 bases left between them. Germline CDR1 is MDHEN and CDR2 is SYDVKM. CDR3 in DNA: TGTGCCAGCAGTTCCGGACTACCGACAGGGAGCTCCTACAATGAGCAGTTCTTC. Residues: CASSSGLPTGSSYNEQFF.

A word on this clonotype: Without the conserved terminal phenylalanine or tryptophan, this CDR3 likely stems from a read error. This sequence joins TRBV28 and TRBJ1-1; D ambiguous. Germline V gene data show CDR1 as MDHEN and CDR2 as SYDVKM. The CDR3 is 12 residues long. V dropped 1 base and J dropped 3 bases, with 3 bases sitting between them. The CDR3, as DNA: TGTGCCAGCAGTTTATTGTACACTGAAGCTTTCTGT. Its translation: CASSLLYTEAFC.

The rearrangement uses TRBV29-1 and TRBJ2-1; D is possibly TRBD2 (6 bases). The CDR3 spans 16 residues. Germline V gives CDR1 SQVTM, CDR2 ANQGSEA. V lost 7 bases and J 2 bases, leaving 21 bases between the germline ends. The CDR3 DNA reads TGCAGCGCAAACGGCCTAGCGCACAAGGCCTACAATGAGCAGTTCTTC. Protein product: CSANGLAHKAYNEQFF.

This clonotype came up a few times. The genes are TRBV18 and TRBJ2-1; 7 bases map to TRBD1. CDR1 is KGHSH, CDR2 LQKENI, per germline. V trimming: 3 bases; J trimming: 1 base; junction bases outside the gene matches: 6. The CDR3 totals 16 residues. This CDR3 is CASSPVQGESYNEQFF. In DNA, the CDR3 is TGTGCCAGCTCACCGGTCCAGGGGGAGTCCTACAATGAGCAGTTCTTC.

This clonotype was recorded at least ten times. The chain employs TRBV29-1 and TRBJ2-5; TRBD1 agrees at 7 bases. CDR1 is SQVTM, CDR2 ANQGSEA, per germline. Trimming at V came to 7 bases and at J to 4 bases, leaving 9 bases not matched to a gene. The CDR3 totals 13 residues. The CDR3 bases are TGCAGCGGACGACAGGGTGCTTCAGAGACCCAGTACTTC. Its translation is CSGRQGASETQYF.

This clonotype has at least ten counts. The chain uses TRBV27 and TRBJ2-2, with D uncertain. The ends were cut back, 5 bases at V and 7 bases at J, with 8 bases in the middle. Germline CDR1 MNHEY, CDR2 SMNVEV (reference sequence). CDR3 length: 12 amino acids. The CDR3, as DNA: TGTGCCAGCAGTCTGTCGTACGGGGAGCTGTTTTTT. Protein sequence: CASSLSYGELFF.

This clonotype was detected a few times. V and J are TRBV25-1 and TRBJ1-1, with 7 bases fitting TRBD1. V was pared by 4 bases and J by 8 bases, with 1 base of the junction left unmatched. The length of the CDR3 is 11 residues. CDR1 and CDR2 (germline): MGHDK, SYGVNS. CDR3 sequence reads: CASSVDREAFF. CDR3 DNA: TGTGCCAGCAGTGTGGACAGGGAAGCTTTCTTT.

V and J are TRBV29-1 and TRBJ1-2; D uncertain. Germline CDR1 SQVTM, CDR2 ANQGSEA. Trimming shortened V by 0 bases and J by 1 base, and 0 bases separated the two germline ends. This CDR3 spans 11 amino acids. CDR3 amino acids: CSVEDNYGYTF. The CDR3 coding sequence is TGCAGCGTTGAAGATAACTATGGCTACACCTTC. The entire variable domain, with the rest obtained from reference TRBV29-1 and TRBJ1-2, is as follows: SAVISQKPSRDICQRGTSLTIQCQVDSQVTMMFWYRQQPGQSLTLIATANQGSEATYESGFVIDKFPISRPNLTFSTLTVSNMSPEDSSIYLCSVEDNYGYTFGSGTRLTVV.